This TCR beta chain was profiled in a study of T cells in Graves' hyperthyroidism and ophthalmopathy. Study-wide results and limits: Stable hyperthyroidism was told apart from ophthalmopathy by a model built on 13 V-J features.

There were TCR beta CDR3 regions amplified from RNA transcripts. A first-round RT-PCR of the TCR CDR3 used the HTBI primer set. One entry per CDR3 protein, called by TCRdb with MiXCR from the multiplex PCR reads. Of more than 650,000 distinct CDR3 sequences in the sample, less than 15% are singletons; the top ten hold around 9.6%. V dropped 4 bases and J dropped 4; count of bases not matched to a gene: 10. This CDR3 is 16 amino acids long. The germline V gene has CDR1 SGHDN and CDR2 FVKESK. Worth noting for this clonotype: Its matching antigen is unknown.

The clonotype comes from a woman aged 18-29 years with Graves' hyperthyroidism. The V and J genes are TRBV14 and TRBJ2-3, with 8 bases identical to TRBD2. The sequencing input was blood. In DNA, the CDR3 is TGTGCCAGCAGCCCCATAGCGGGAAGGAGCCCAGATACGCAGTATTTT. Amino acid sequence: CASSPIAGRSPDTQYF.